These 4 T cell receptor beta chains came from one sample sequenced in a study of cytomegalovirus exposure and HLA in healthy donors. The PCR made use of 60 Vbeta and 13 Jbeta primers. Method: immunoSEQ multiplex PCR; TCRdb's copy keeps in-frame clones and lacks some. This specimen shows around 100,000 clones; the ten leading clones hold about 3%. The sample taken for sequencing was PBMCs. All receptors derive from a man between 35 and 55 years old in good health and CMV-seronegative.

The V and J genes are TRBV7-2 and TRBJ1-2; 9 positions match TRBD1. The CDR3 length is 16 residues. Germline V gene data show CDR1 as SGHTA and CDR2 as FQGNSA. V lost 0 bases to trimming and J lost 2 bases; unmatched junction nucleotides: 4. In DNA form, the CDR3 reads TGTGCCAGCAGCTTAGCAGGGACAGGGTCCAACTATGGCTACACCTTC. It specifies CASSLAGTGSNYGYTF.

DNA for the CDR3: TGTGCCAGCAACTCACCGGGACAGGGTCTCTCACCCCTCCACTTT. Its translation: CASNSPGQGLSPLHF. V and J are TRBV28 and TRBJ1-6; 9 bases match TRBD1. The CDR3 has 15 amino acids. Germline V gene sequence: CDR1 MDHEN, CDR2 SYDVKM. The junction had 11 bases not matched to a gene; V was cut back by 7 bases and J by 10 bases.

The chain combines TRBV28 with TRBJ2-5; the match to TRBD1 covers 10 bases. The J call is doubtful: the DNA matches TRBJ2-7 better. CDR3 length: 15 amino acids. The germline CDR1 and CDR2 sequences are MDHEN and SYDVKM. This chain's CDR3 is CASSLSGQGFSEQYF. CDR3 DNA: TGTGCCAGCAGTTTATCGGGACAGGGGTTTAGCGAGCAGTACTTC.

The chain has TRBV9 and TRBJ1-1, with 8 bases that match TRBD1. V shed 4 bases and J 6 bases; nucleotides not matched to a gene: 5. The germline V gene encodes CDR1 SGDLS and CDR2 YYNGEE. The CDR3 consists of 13 residues. CDR3 DNA sequence: TGTGCCAGCAGCCCAGGACAGGGCCCTGAAGCTTTCTTT. Encoded protein: CASSPGQGPEAFF. The full variable domain, rest sourced from reference TRBV9 and TRBJ1-1, is DSGVTQTPKHLITATGQRVTLRCSPRSGDLSVYWYQQSLDQGLQFLIQYYNGEERAKGNILERFSAQQFPDLHSELNLSSLELGDSALYFCASSPGQGPEAFFGQGTRLTVV.